Below are 18 T cell receptor beta chains sequenced from a single sample in a study of CD8+ T cells in alopecia areata. Extracted RNA was reverse transcribed, and the resulting cDNA served as sequencing template. The method was immunoSEQ multiplex PCR; TCRdb's version includes in-frame clones alone and lacks a portion of them. This sample has roughly 150,000 clones, with more than 45% found just once. Sequences were obtained from CD4+ T cells sorted from blood. The receptors were gathered from a human donor with alopecia areata.

The chain links TRBV27 to TRBJ2-3; 10 bases line up with TRBD1. Germline lookup yields CDR1 MNHEY and CDR2 SMNVEV (reference sequence). The CDR3 consists of 16 residues. After removal of 1 base from V and 2 bases from J, the junction contained 3 bases not matched to a gene. CDR3 sequence reads: CASSLLGQGLTDTQYF. CDR3 coding DNA: TGTGCCAGCAGTTTATTGGGACAGGGGCTCACAGATACGCAGTATTTT.

Only a few counts were recorded for this clone. The rearrangement links TRBV29-1 to TRBJ2-7, with 8 bases lining up with TRBD2. The length of the CDR3 is 15 residues. V trimming: 6 bases; J trimming: 3 bases; junction bases outside the gene matches: 13. Germline V gene lookup returns CDR1 SQVTM and CDR2 ANQGSEA. The CDR3 is CSVGGSSGTIYEQYF. DNA for the CDR3: TGCAGCGTAGGGGGTAGTAGCGGGACAATCTACGAGCAGTACTTC.

This sequence joins TRBV7-8 and TRBJ2-1; tentative D call: TRBD1 (5 bases). CDR3 length: 18 amino acids. Germline CDR1 SGHVS, CDR2 FQNEAQ. V was pared by 1 base and J by 0 bases, with 16 bases between. DNA for the CDR3: TGTGCCAGCAGCTTAGAAGGGGCGGCCAAGAGCTCCTACAATGAGCAGTTCTTC. Translation: CASSLEGAAKSSYNEQFF.

The J gene is TRBJ2-2, the V gene TRBV5-1; D is possibly TRBD2 (5 bases). V was cut by 7 bases and J by 8 bases, with 15 bases left in between. The CDR3 spans 13 residues. Germline V lookup: CDR1 SGHRS, CDR2 YFSETQ. The chain's CDR3 is CASSEEGRGELFF. DNA for the CDR3: TGCGCCAGCTCGGAAGAGGGAAGAGGGGAGCTGTTTTTT.

In this sample, this clone turned up a few times. V and J are TRBV29-1 and TRBJ1-2; 8 bases are a match to TRBD1. Germline assignment: CDR1 SQVTM and CDR2 ANQGSEA. The length of the CDR3 is 15 residues. V trimming: 7 bases; J trimming: 1 base; junction bases outside the gene matches: 11. The CDR3, as DNA: TGCAGCGCCAACCGTGGACAGGGCCTTAACTATGGCTACACCTTC. It yields the protein CSANRGQGLNYGYTF.

The chain links TRBV4-1 to TRBJ1-4; D is undetermined. CDR1 and CDR2 from the germline V gene are MGHRA and YSYEKL. The CDR3 loop spans 16 amino acids. Trimming stripped 1 base from V and 0 bases from J, with 9 bases between. The CDR3 DNA reads as TGCGCCAGCAGCCAAGGCAGGCTAGCAACTAATGAAAAACTGTTTTTT. Translation gives CASSQGRLATNEKLFF.

The rearrangement joins TRBV28 to TRBJ2-7; no clear D gene. V lost 3 bases and J lost 6, with 6 bases in between. CDR3 length equals 11 residues. The V gene's germline CDR1 is MDHEN and CDR2 SYDVKM. The CDR3: CASSLYSEQYF. The DNA for the CDR3 is TGTGCCAGCAGTTTGTACAGCGAGCAGTACTTC. The complete variable domain, with remaining parts taken from reference TRBV28 and TRBJ2-7, reads DVKVTQSSRYLVKRTGEKVFLECVQDMDHENMFWYRQDPGLGLRLIYFSYDVKMKEKGDIPEGYSVSREKKERFSLILESASTNQTSMYLCASSLYSEQYFGPGTRLTVT.

CDR3 nucleotides: TGTGCCGCCGGACAGTTGAACACTGAAGCTTTCTTT. As protein: CAAGQLNTEAFF. The chain has TRBV28 and TRBJ1-1; possibly TRBD1 for D (6 bases). Looked up from germline, CDR1 is MDHEN and CDR2 is SYDVKM. V was pared by 11 bases and J by 0 bases, with 10 bases between. The CDR3 is 12 amino acids.

The sample holds a few counts of this clone. The rearrangement links TRBV27 to TRBJ2-5; unclear D gene. The V end was cut by 5 bases, the J end by 2 bases, with 12 bases between. Germline values: CDR1 MNHEY, CDR2 SMNVEV (reference sequence). The CDR3 runs to 14 residues. CDR3 bases: TGTGCCAGCAGTCCCCGACGCAGACAAGAGACCCAGTACTTC. It is translated as CASSPRRRQETQYF.

The genes are TRBV25-1 and TRBJ2-7, with D uncertain. Trimming pared 5 bases from V and 0 bases from J, leaving 8 bases between. The CDR3 runs 13 residues. CDR1 and CDR2 (germline): MGHDK, SYGVNS. The CDR3 sequence is CASSRASSYEQYF. CDR3 in DNA: TGTGCCAGCAGTCGGGCAAGCTCCTACGAGCAGTACTTC.

V gene TRBV27 combines with J gene TRBJ2-3, with D tentatively TRBD1 (5 bases). Germline V lookup: CDR1 MNHEY, CDR2 SMNVEV (reference sequence). Trimming stripped 4 bases from V and 4 bases from J, with 18 bases between. CDR3 length equals 16 residues. The CDR3 here is CASSSVQWGTPDTQYF. In nucleotides, the CDR3 is TGTGCCAGCAGTTCCGTACAATGGGGCACACCAGATACGCAGTATTTT.

This chain connects TRBV2 to TRBJ1-5, with 7 bases aligning to TRBD1. The ends lost 8 bases at V and 0 bases at J; junction bases unmatched: 7. The V gene's germline CDR1 is SNHLY and CDR2 FYNNEI. The CDR3 consists of 15 residues. The CDR3 nucleotides are TGTGCCAGCCGGGGGACAGCCCTTAGCAATCAGCCCCAGCATTTT. It is translated as CASRGTALSNQPQHF.

The chain carries TRBV5-1 and TRBJ1-4; D remains unclear. The CDR3 is made up of 14 amino acids. CDR1 is SGHRS and CDR2 is YFSETQ in the germline V gene. Trimming left V 0 bases short and J 5 bases short, with 8 bases between. CDR3 DNA sequence: TGCGCCAGCAGCTTGGAAACGGGGAATGAAAAACTGTTTTTT. Translating it yields CASSLETGNEKLFF.

There are a few counts of this clone. The chain uses TRBV2 and TRBJ2-3; D is possibly TRBD2 (6 bases). Trimming removed 8 bases at V and 0 bases at J, with 9 bases between. CDR1 is SNHLY and CDR2 is FYNNEI in the germline V gene. CDR3 size: 13 residues. Here the CDR3 reads CASGDWSTDTQYF. CDR3 coding DNA: TGTGCCAGCGGGGACTGGAGCACAGATACGCAGTATTTT.

The rearrangement uses TRBV4-2 and TRBJ2-7, with 7 bases that match TRBD1. Germline V gene lookup returns CDR1 LGHNA and CDR2 YNFKEQ. With 4 bases clipped from V and 5 bases from J, the junction kept 5 bases outside the gene matches. The CDR3 consists of 13 residues. The CDR3 protein is CASSLRTGDEQYF. In DNA form, the CDR3 reads TGTGCCAGCAGCCTCCGGACAGGCGACGAGCAGTACTTC.

This clone occurred a few times. This chain joins TRBV7-9 and TRBJ2-5; D ambiguous. Per germline, CDR1 SEHNR and CDR2 FQNEAQ (reference sequence). V gave up 2 bases and J gave up 2 bases, with 3 bases separating them. The CDR3 runs 12 residues. CDR3 bases: TGTGCCAGCAGCTTACAGCAAGAGACCCAGTACTTC. Translation gives CASSLQQETQYF.

The chain is built from TRBV5-4 and TRBJ2-5; TRBD2 matches 7 bases. The trim removed 1 base at V and 2 bases at J, leaving 5 bases unmatched. Germline V gene lookup returns CDR1 SGHNT and CDR2 YYREEE (reference sequence). This CDR3 has 15 residues. The CDR3 DNA reads TGTGCCAGCAGCTTGAAAGCGGGGCAGCAAGAGACCCAGTACTTC. Protein sequence: CASSLKAGQQETQYF.

The chain's CDR3 is CSDRAPYRGGYTF. The DNA for the CDR3 is TGCAGCGATCGCGCGCCCTACCGCGGGGGCTACACCTTC. V and J are TRBV29-1 and TRBJ1-2; D is undetermined. The ends were cut back, 7 bases at V and 8 bases at J, with 20 bases in the middle. Germline assignment: CDR1 SQVTM and CDR2 ANQGSEA. This CDR3 is 13 amino acids long.